This T cell receptor (beta chain) was obtained from a study of T cells after yellow fever vaccination. Study information: Fractions with few cells were prepared using SMART-Seq v4 Ultra Low Input.

Study outcomes and limitations: FACS-sorted repertoires could harbor abundant contaminating bulk-population clonotypes.

Concerning this clonotype itself: The antigen remains undetermined.

Germline-derived CDR1 and CDR2 are MDHEN and SYDVKM. The CDR3 runs to 19 residues. V lost 4 bases and J lost 5; bases outside the gene matches: 14. UMIs and a universal primer site were added when TCR cDNA was made by 5'RACE template switching. One entry per CDR3 protein, called by TCRdb with MiXCR from the 5' RACE reads. In the table there are tens of thousands of distinct CDR3 sequences, roughly 8% of which are singletons. The J gene is TRBJ2-2, the V gene TRBV28, with TRBD2 identical over 12 bases. Sequencing used CD8+ T cells sorted from PBMCs, obtained on the day of the yellow fever booster vaccination. The TCR comes from a man aged 25-45 years who received the YFV17D yellow fever vaccine. CDR3: CASSSLPLLAGGGTGELFF. CDR3 DNA sequence: TGTGCCAGCAGTTCGTTACCTCTTCTAGCGGGAGGGGGTACCGGGGAGCTGTTTTTT.